The next 29 T cell receptor beta chains were all read from a single sample in a study of molecular identifiers for immune sequencing clone quantification. Each CDR3 protein is one row after TCRdb ran MiXCR on the PCR reads. The sample gives 90,000 to 120,000 distinct CDR3 sequences, 36% of which show up once; 4% to 4.5% is in the top ten. The source material was naive CD8+ T cells from blood, with Jurkat cell RNA spiked in. Noted subset: FACS-sorted CD8+CD4-CCR7+CD45RA+ naive T cells. Source of these receptors: a human donor in good health. Some libraries in this study had Jurkat cell RNA spiked in.

Comments on this clonotype: A clone one base away is much larger, so this may be a read error. CDR3 sequence: CASGAGSTSTDTQYF. In nucleotides, the CDR3 is TGCGCCAGCGGCGCAGGATCTACTAGCACAGATACGCAGTATTTT. The V and J genes are TRBV5-1 and TRBJ2-3, with unresolved D. CDR3 length equals 15 residues. The germline V gene has CDR1 SGHRS and CDR2 YFSETQ. V was trimmed by 7 bases and J by 0 bases, leaving 15 bases between them.

Comments on this clonotype: Relative to the germline gene, one junction end is altered; a read error may explain this. The chain recombines TRBV5-3 with TRBJ2-7; D gene unclear. TRBV5-3 is assigned to the ORF class and has an uncertain function. The CDR3 runs to 15 residues. The CDR3 reads CASSLVGSPPYEQYF. The CDR3 region has the DNA TGTGCCAGCAGCTTGGTTGGGTCCCCCCCCTACGAGCAGTACTTC.

This clonotype has at least ten counts. The chain has TRBV6-5 and TRBJ2-5; D is perhaps TRBD1 (5 bases). V was clipped by 6 bases and J by 2 bases, with 10 bases between them. This CDR3 has 13 amino acids. Germline assignment: CDR1 MNHEY and CDR2 SVGAGI. The CDR3 spells CASRPGNQETQYF. The CDR3 bases are TGTGCCAGCAGACCAGGGAATCAAGAGACCCAGTACTTC.

Concerning this clonotype itself: No conserved phenylalanine or tryptophan ends this CDR3, so it is likely a read error. V usage is TRBV4-1 and J usage is TRBJ2-2, with TRBD2 identical over 8 bases. The germline CDR1 and CDR2 sequences are MGHRA and YSYEKL. The CDR3 is made up of 15 amino acids. Trimming cost V 6 bases and J 4 bases; bases outside gene matches: 7. CDR3 bases: TGCGCCAGCAGTTATAGCGGGACGGGCACCGGGGAGCTGTTTATT. Protein product: CASSYSGTGTGELFI.

This clonotype showed up many times. This rearrangement joins TRBV9 to TRBJ2-7; TRBD2 matches at 14 bases. The germline CDR1 and CDR2 sequences are SGDLS and YYNGEE. The CDR3 is 15 residues long. The junction had 7 bases not matched to a gene; V was cut back by 4 bases and J by 7 bases. The DNA for the CDR3 is TGTGCCAGCAGCAAGACTAGCGGGAGGGCCGAAGAGCAGTACTTC. Amino acid sequence: CASSKTSGRAEEQYF.

Points on this clonotype: This may be a read error, as it is one base from a much larger clone. This chain links TRBV29-1 with TRBJ1-1; tentative D call: TRBD1 (6 bases). The germline V gene has CDR1 SQVTM and CDR2 ANQGSEA. The CDR3 has 12 residues. The CDR3 nucleotides are TGCAGCTTTGACAGGTTGAACTCTGAAGCTTTCTTT. It translates to CSFDRLNSEAFF.

This rearrangement joins TRBV20-1 to TRBJ2-7, with 7 bases lining up with TRBD2. CDR1 is DFQATT and CDR2 is SNEGSKA in the germline V gene (reference sequence). V shed 1 base, J shed 3 bases, and the junction held 6 bases outside the gene matches. The CDR3 runs 14 residues. CDR3 DNA: TGCAGTGCTAGAGTAGGCGGGAGCGACTACGAGCAGTACTTC. Residues: CSARVGGSDYEQYF.

V and J are TRBV9 and TRBJ2-3; possible D gene TRBD1, 5 bases. The CDR3 covers 15 residues. CDR1 is SGDLS and CDR2 is YYNGEE in the germline V gene. Trimming removed 3 bases at V and 2 bases at J, with 13 bases between. The CDR3 DNA reads as TGTGCCAGCAGCGGCAACCAGGGCGCCACAGATACGCAGTATTTT. Residues: CASSGNQGATDTQYF. Using reference TRBV9 and TRBJ2-3 for the parts outside the CDR3, the full variable domain is DSGVTQTPKHLITATGQRVTLRCSPRSGDLSVYWYQQSLDQGLQFLIQYYNGEERAKGNILERFSAQQFPDLHSELNLSSLELGDSALYFCASSGNQGATDTQYFGPGTRLTVL.

As for this clonotype: A much larger clone differs from this one at a single base, so this may be a read error. The CDR3 does not close with the conserved phenylalanine or tryptophan, likely indicating a read error. The rearrangement joins TRBV4-1 to TRBJ1-1, with D unresolved. V was cut by 5 bases and J by 5 bases, with 9 bases left in between. The CDR3 has 12 amino acids. Germline CDR1 reads MGHRA; CDR2 reads YSYEKL. DNA for the CDR3: TGCGCCAGCAGCTCAGCGAGGACTGAAGCTTTCTAT. Translating gives CASSSARTEAFY.

Remarks on this clonotype: A read error may explain this, as a much larger clone is one base away. The V and J genes are TRBV4-1 and TRBJ2-7; TRBD1 matches 9 bases. The CDR3 has 14 amino acids. Germline loops: CDR1 MGHRA, CDR2 YSYEKL. Trimming cost V 3 bases and J 9 bases; bases outside gene matches: 9. The DNA for the CDR3 is TGCGCCAGCAGCCATACACAGGGGGCGCGGGGGCAGTACTTC. Translation gives CASSHTQGARGQYF.

The chain links TRBV2 to TRBJ1-5; TRBD1 aligns across 7 bases. Germline CDR1 and CDR2: SNHLY and FYNNEI. Trimming at V came to 7 bases and at J to 5 bases, leaving 17 bases not matched to a gene. The CDR3 length is 17 residues. CDR3 sequence: CASNGDRQGREYQPQHF. Here the CDR3 DNA reads TGTGCCAGCAATGGGGATCGACAGGGTCGGGAGTATCAGCCCCAGCATTTT.

The chain uses TRBV6-6 and TRBJ2-7, with TRBD1 matching over 7 bases. This CDR3 contains 15 residues. The J segment lost 5 bases and the V segment lost 4 bases, leaving 11 bases of the junction unmatched. Germline CDR1 and CDR2: MNHNY and SVGAGI (reference sequence). The CDR3 is CASSSMTGKKDEQYF. DNA of the CDR3: TGTGCCAGCAGTTCAATGACAGGGAAGAAGGACGAGCAGTACTTC.

Turning to this clonotype: Without the conserved terminal phenylalanine or tryptophan, this CDR3 likely stems from a read error. V usage is TRBV29-1 and J usage is TRBJ2-1; TRBD2 matches at 14 bases. Germline assignment: CDR1 SQVTM and CDR2 ANQGSEA. This CDR3 spans 17 amino acids. Trimming at V came to 0 bases and at J to 8 bases, leaving 9 bases not matched to a gene. CDR3 nucleotides: TGCAGCGTTGAAGACGGACTAGCGGGAGGTCCATACGATGAGCAGTTCATC. Protein sequence: CSVEDGLAGGPYDEQFI.

This clonotype was observed a few times. The genes are TRBV6-5 and TRBJ1-1, with D tentatively TRBD1 (6 bases). Germline V CDR1 and CDR2: MNHEY, SVGAGI. The CDR3 runs 15 residues. V was clipped by 6 bases and J by 0 bases, with 14 bases between them. Here the CDR3 reads CASRPTGFLNTEAFF. As DNA, the CDR3 is TGTGCCAGCAGGCCCACAGGGTTTTTGAACACTGAAGCTTTCTTT.

The genes are TRBV6-5 and TRBJ2-2; D not resolved. The CDR3 has 11 amino acids. Trimming stripped 8 bases from V and 8 bases from J, with 9 bases between. Germline CDR1 and CDR2: MNHEY and SVGAGI. The CDR3 loop is CASPPRGELFF. For the CDR3, the DNA is TGTGCCAGCCCGCCTAGGGGGGAGCTGTTTTTT.

There are many counts of this clonotype. The genes are TRBV7-8 and TRBJ1-4; perhaps TRBD1 as D (6 bases). The germline V and J ends were trimmed by 4 bases and 4 bases, with 10 bases remaining between them. CDR1 and CDR2 from the germline V gene are SGHVS and FQNEAQ. The CDR3 is 14 amino acids. CDR3 region: CASSWGQFNEKLFF. The CDR3 coding sequence is TGTGCCAGCAGCTGGGGACAATTTAATGAAAAACTGTTTTTT.

This clonotype was detected many times. The chain uses TRBV4-3 and TRBJ2-7; no reliable D call. Germline V lookup: CDR1 LGHNA, CDR2 YSLEER. The CDR3 runs to 15 residues. Trimming removed 1 base at V and 3 bases at J, with 13 bases between. CDR3 amino acids: CASSQGPTDLYEQYF. CDR3 in DNA: TGCGCCAGCAGCCAAGGCCCGACGGATCTCTACGAGCAGTACTTC.

About this clonotype itself: A much more abundant neighbour one base away suggests this may be a read error. V and J are TRBV12-3 or TRBV12-4 and TRBJ1-4; possible D gene TRBD1, 5 bases. There are 15 residues in the CDR3. The CDR3 DNA reads as TGTGCCAGCAGAGTTACGGGGGGAAGGGAAGAAAGACTGTTTTTT. Its protein product is CASRVTGGREERLFF.

Details on this clonotype: A read error is possible here, since a much larger clone lies one base away. The genes are TRBV12-3 or TRBV12-4 and TRBJ2-7; 7 positions agree with TRBD2. The CDR3 contains 14 residues. CDR3 nucleotide sequence: TGTGCCTGCAGCCTTAGCCTAGCGGTCTACGAGCAGTACTTC. It translates to CACSLSLAVYEQYF.

As for this clonotype: The conserved closing phenylalanine or tryptophan is absent in this CDR3, likely reflecting a read error. J is TRBJ2-3 and V is TRBV10-2; possible D gene TRBD2, 6 bases. Germline V gene lookup returns CDR1 WSHSY and CDR2 SAAADI. The ends were cut back, 6 bases at V and 2 bases at J, with 15 bases in the middle. The CDR3 loop spans 15 amino acids. In nucleotides, the CDR3 is TGCGCCAGCAGCGTCCTGGCGGGACCCACAGATACGCAGTATTTA. Protein product: CASSVLAGPTDTQYL.

In this sample, this clonotype turned up many times. The rearrangement links TRBV5-6 to TRBJ2-3; D remains ambiguous. This CDR3 is 13 amino acids long. In germline, CDR1 is SGHDT, CDR2 YYEEEE. V lost 0 bases and J lost 5, with 7 bases in between. CDR3 protein: CASSLVDQDTQYF. CDR3 coding DNA: TGTGCCAGCAGCTTGGTCGATCAAGATACGCAGTATTTT.

Regarding this clonotype: This may arise from a read error, as a much more abundant clone is one base away. This chain connects TRBV6-2 or TRBV6-3 to TRBJ2-4; D gene unclear. The germline gives CDR1 MNHEY, CDR2 SVGEGT. V was shortened by 5 bases and J by 11 bases, with 13 bases between the two germline ends. The CDR3 contains 12 residues. The DNA of the CDR3 is TGTGCCAGCAGTAGACCAGGCAAGGTTCAGTACTTC. Its translation is CASSRPGKVQYF.

This clonotype occurred a few times. The gene calls are TRBV6-6 and TRBJ2-1; TRBD2 aligns across 13 bases. The V segment lost 6 bases and the J segment 4 bases; nucleotides outside the gene matches: 3. CDR1 is MNHNY and CDR2 is SVGAGI in the germline V gene (reference sequence). The CDR3 extends over 15 amino acids. In DNA, the CDR3 is TGTGCCAGCAGATTACTAGCGGGAGGGTACAATGAGCAGTTCTTC. Its translation is CASRLLAGGYNEQFF.

This clonotype was detected only once. Since the CDR3 does not end with the conserved phenylalanine or tryptophan, this likely comes from a read error. This CDR3 reads CASSLLGTAVAFY. CDR3 nucleotide sequence: TGTGCCAGCAGCCTCCTAGGGACAGCCGTAGCTTTCTAT. This sequence joins TRBV9 and TRBJ1-1; 7 nucleotides line up with TRBD1. This CDR3 has 13 amino acids. Germline V gives CDR1 SGDLS, CDR2 YYNGEE. V gave up 4 bases and J gave up 10 bases; unmatched junction bases: 10.

The chain joins TRBV24-1 to TRBJ2-1; 7 nucleotides match TRBD1. J gave up 1 base and V 4 bases, and 3 bases lay outside the gene matches. There are 15 residues in the CDR3. CDR1 and CDR2 from the germline V gene are KGHDR and SFDVKD. The CDR3 coding sequence is TGTGCCACCAGTGAAAGGGACAGTTCCTACAATGAGCAGTTCTTC. Amino acid sequence: CATSERDSSYNEQFF.

The chain carries TRBV28 and TRBJ2-3; no reliable D call. V was shortened by 1 base and J by 3 bases, with 8 bases between the two germline ends. The CDR3 loop spans 14 amino acids. The germline CDR1 and CDR2 sequences are MDHEN and SYDVKM. This CDR3 is CASSLFYATDTQYF. The CDR3 DNA sequence: TGTGCCAGCAGTTTATTCTACGCGACAGATACGCAGTATTTT.

This clonotype was counted ten times or more. The chain is built from TRBV29-1 and TRBJ2-7; weak D call: TRBD1 (5 bases). V was pared by 0 bases and J by 3 bases, with 12 bases between. Germline CDR1 SQVTM, CDR2 ANQGSEA. This CDR3 is 14 amino acids long. CDR3 residues: CSVEDPDSVYEQYF. The CDR3 nucleotides are TGCAGCGTTGAAGATCCCGACAGCGTCTACGAGCAGTACTTC.

Of note for this clonotype: The junction and the germline gene differ at one end; a read error may be behind it. This chain links TRBV7-9 with TRBJ2-7; D assignment may be TRBD1 or TRBD2 (5 bases each). In germline, CDR1 is SEHNR, CDR2 FQNEAQ (reference sequence). The length of the CDR3 is 14 residues. The CDR3 reads CASSLRDHSCEQYF. In nucleotides, the CDR3 is TGTGCCAGCAGCCTCCGGGACCACTCCTGCGAGCAGTACTTC.

On this clonotype itself: Given a much more abundant clone one base away, this may be a read error. The chain couples TRBV2 to TRBJ2-7; D unclear. Trimming shortened V by 8 bases and J by 4 bases, and 6 bases separated the two germline ends. In germline, CDR1 is SNHLY, CDR2 FYNNEI. The CDR3 totals 10 residues. The CDR3 spells CASAQYEQYF. The CDR3 nucleotides read TGTGCCAGCGCCCAATACGAGCAGTACTTC.